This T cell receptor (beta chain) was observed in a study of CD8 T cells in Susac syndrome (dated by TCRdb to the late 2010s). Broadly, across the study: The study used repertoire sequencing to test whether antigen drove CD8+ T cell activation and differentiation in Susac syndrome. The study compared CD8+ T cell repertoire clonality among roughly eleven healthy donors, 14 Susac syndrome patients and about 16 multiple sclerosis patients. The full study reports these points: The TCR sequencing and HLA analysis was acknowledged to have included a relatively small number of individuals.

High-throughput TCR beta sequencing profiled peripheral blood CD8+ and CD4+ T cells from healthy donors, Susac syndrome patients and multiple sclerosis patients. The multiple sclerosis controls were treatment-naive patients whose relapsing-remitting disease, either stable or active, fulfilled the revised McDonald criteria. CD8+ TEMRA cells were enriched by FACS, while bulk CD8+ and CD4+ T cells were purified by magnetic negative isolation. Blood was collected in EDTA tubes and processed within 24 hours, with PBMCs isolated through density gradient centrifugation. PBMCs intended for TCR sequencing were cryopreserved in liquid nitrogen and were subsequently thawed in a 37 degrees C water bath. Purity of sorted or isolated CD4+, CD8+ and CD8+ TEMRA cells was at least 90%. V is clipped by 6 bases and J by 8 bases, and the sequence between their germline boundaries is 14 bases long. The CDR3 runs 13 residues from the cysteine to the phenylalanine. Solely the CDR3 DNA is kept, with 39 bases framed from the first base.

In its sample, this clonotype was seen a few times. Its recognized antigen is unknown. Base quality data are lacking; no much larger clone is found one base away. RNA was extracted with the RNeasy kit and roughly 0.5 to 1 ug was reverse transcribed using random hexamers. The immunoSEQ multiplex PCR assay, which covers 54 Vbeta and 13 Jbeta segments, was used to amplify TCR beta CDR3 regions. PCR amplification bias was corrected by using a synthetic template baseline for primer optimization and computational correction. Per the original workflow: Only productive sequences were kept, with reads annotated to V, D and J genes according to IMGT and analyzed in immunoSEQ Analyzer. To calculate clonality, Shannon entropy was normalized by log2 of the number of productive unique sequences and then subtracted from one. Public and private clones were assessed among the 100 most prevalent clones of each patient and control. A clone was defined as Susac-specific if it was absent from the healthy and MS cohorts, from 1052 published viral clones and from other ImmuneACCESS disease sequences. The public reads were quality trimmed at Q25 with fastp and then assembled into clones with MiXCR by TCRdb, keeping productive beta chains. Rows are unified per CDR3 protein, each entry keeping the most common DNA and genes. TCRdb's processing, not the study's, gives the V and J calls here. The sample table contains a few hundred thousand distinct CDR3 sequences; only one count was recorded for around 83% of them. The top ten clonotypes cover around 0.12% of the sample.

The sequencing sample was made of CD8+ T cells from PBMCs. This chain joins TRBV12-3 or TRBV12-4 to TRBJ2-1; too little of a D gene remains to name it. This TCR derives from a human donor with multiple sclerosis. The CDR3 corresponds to CASSLKYGDEQFF. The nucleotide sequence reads TGTGCCAGCAGCCTCAAATACGGCGATGAGCAGTTCTTC.